A single sample gave rise to the 28 T cell receptor beta chains below, sequenced in a study of resident and recirculating memory T cells in vitiligo. The protocol was immunoSEQ multiplex PCR, while the TCRdb copy is restricted to in-frame clones and leaves out a portion. The table shows 40,000 to 45,000 clones, with 85% to 95% occurring only once. The sequenced material came from blood. Receptor source: a male donor with vitiligo.

This chain uses TRBV19 with TRBJ2-5; TRBD1 agrees at 9 bases. Germline V gives CDR1 LNHDA, CDR2 SQIVND (reference sequence). CDR3 size: 16 residues. The V gene end was trimmed by 9 bases and the J gene end by 3 bases; junction bases not matched to a gene: 14. This chain's CDR3 is CASSGTGTGKEETQYF. DNA for the CDR3: TGTGCCAGCTCGGGAACCGGGACAGGGAAAGAAGAGACCCAGTACTTC.

The genes are TRBV11-2 and TRBJ2-3, with TRBD2 matching 12 bases. CDR1 is SGHAT and CDR2 is FQNNGV in the germline V gene. The ends lost 4 bases at V and 6 bases at J; junction bases unmatched: 2. CDR3 size: 14 residues. CDR3 in amino acids: CASSSGTSGDTQYF. In DNA, the CDR3 is TGTGCCAGCAGCTCCGGGACTAGCGGGGATACGCAGTATTTT.

The V gene is TRBV6-5, the J gene TRBJ1-2; the match to TRBD1 covers 11 bases. The V gene end was trimmed by 2 bases and the J gene end by 4 bases; junction bases not matched to a gene: 6. CDR1 is MNHEY, CDR2 SVGAGI, per germline. CDR3 length: 16 residues. DNA of the CDR3: TGTGCCAGCAGTTACCTGAGGACAGGGGGCGGCTATGGCTACACCTTC. This gives the protein CASSYLRTGGGYGYTF.

The chain combines TRBV6-4 with TRBJ1-6; D gene ambiguous. Trimming took off 4 bases at V and 6 bases at J, with 13 bases between the two ends. Germline V gene sequence: CDR1 MRHNA, CDR2 SNTAGT. The length of the CDR3 is 15 residues. The CDR3 loop is CASSAGQAGNSPLHF. CDR3 nucleotide sequence: TGTGCCAGCAGTGCTGGTCAAGCCGGTAATTCACCCCTCCACTTT.

The V and J genes are TRBV14 and TRBJ2-7; 10 nucleotides agree with TRBD1. The CDR3 has 18 residues. Trimming took 4 bases from V and 5 from J; bases not matched to a gene: 17. Germline loops: CDR1 SGHDN, CDR2 FVKESK. The CDR3 bases are TGTGCCAGCAGCCGAGCCGGGACAGGGGTAAGTCCCCATCACGAGCAGTACTTC. Its protein product is CASSRAGTGVSPHHEQYF.

This chain uses TRBV7-9 with TRBJ2-7; TRBD2 matches at 8 bases. The CDR3 runs 13 residues. CDR1 SEHNR and CDR2 FQNEAQ come from the germline V gene (reference sequence). J gave up 0 bases and V 5 bases, and 0 bases lay outside the gene matches. The DNA of the CDR3 is TGTGCCAGCAGCCGGGGGGGCTCCTACGAGCAGTACTTC. Its protein product is CASSRGGSYEQYF.

The J gene is TRBJ2-1, the V gene TRBV11-2; TRBD2 matches at 11 bases. The ends lost 2 bases at V and 9 bases at J; junction bases unmatched: 6. The CDR3 totals 15 residues. The V gene's germline CDR1 is SGHAT and CDR2 FQNNGV. The CDR3 protein is CASSLISGGDFEQFF. CDR3 nucleotides: TGTGCCAGCAGCTTAATTAGCGGGGGGGATTTTGAGCAGTTCTTC.

The chain couples TRBV10-3 to TRBJ1-3; 7 bases are a match to TRBD1. In germline, CDR1 is ENHRY, CDR2 SYGVKD. The CDR3 totals 15 residues. The junction had 6 bases not matched to a gene; V was cut back by 3 bases and J by 4 bases. The CDR3 spells CAISDPGQQGNTIYF. Written as DNA, the CDR3 is TGTGCCATCAGTGATCCGGGACAGCAAGGAAACACCATATATTTT.

CDR3 in DNA: TGTGCCAGCAGTGACTCGGGGACATTCACAGATACGCAGTATTTT. Translation: CASSDSGTFTDTQYF. This sequence joins TRBV6-4 and TRBJ2-3, with a weak D call TRBD1 (6 bases). From germline, CDR1 is MRHNA and CDR2 SNTAGT. The V end was cut by 0 bases, the J end by 2 bases, with 9 bases between. The CDR3 consists of 15 residues.

This chain joins TRBV15 and TRBJ2-2; 7 bases are shared with TRBD1. V lost 1 base to trimming and J lost 6 bases; unmatched junction nucleotides: 5. This CDR3 has 15 residues. Germline CDR1 LNHNV, CDR2 YYDKDF (reference sequence). The CDR3 nucleotides read TGTGCCACCAGCAGAGTACAGGGGCCGCCCGGGGAGCTGTTTTTT. It encodes CATSRVQGPPGELFF.

The J gene is TRBJ2-3, the V gene TRBV2; maybe TRBD2 (7 bases). The germline CDR1 and CDR2 sequences are SNHLY and FYNNEI. CDR3 length: 14 amino acids. The V and J ends lost 7 bases and 4 bases respectively, with 15 bases between them. The CDR3 here is CASTRGPFPDTQYF. The CDR3 DNA sequence: TGTGCCAGCACGCGGGGGCCCTTTCCAGATACGCAGTATTTT.

This chain uses TRBV9 with TRBJ1-2, with D perhaps TRBD1 (5 bases). The V and J ends lost 0 bases and 5 bases respectively, with 17 bases between them. The CDR3 is 16 amino acids. Looked up from germline, CDR1 is SGDLS and CDR2 is YYNGEE. The CDR3 coding sequence is TGTGCCAGCAGCGTAGCGGGGCGGGGCTCGAAATATGGCTACACCTTC. Translation: CASSVAGRGSKYGYTF.

This rearrangement joins TRBV27 to TRBJ1-2; possible D gene TRBD1, 5 bases. Germline assignment: CDR1 MNHEY and CDR2 SMNVEV (reference sequence). The V end lost 1 base, the J end lost 8 bases, and 11 bases lay between the germline ends. The CDR3 sequence is 13 residues long. CDR3 amino acids: CASSLLNRSGYTF. The DNA for the CDR3 is TGTGCCAGCAGTTTATTGAACAGGAGCGGCTACACCTTC.

V usage is TRBV9 and J usage is TRBJ1-2; the D is unclear. V was pared by 0 bases and J by 8 bases, with 14 bases between. Germline V gene lookup returns CDR1 SGDLS and CDR2 YYNGEE. The CDR3 totals 14 residues. CDR3 nucleotide sequence: TGTGCCAGCAGCGTAGGAGGCGGGGTGTGGGGCTACACCTTC. It translates to CASSVGGGVWGYTF.

The V and J genes are TRBV5-6 and TRBJ2-3; 9 nucleotides line up with TRBD1. Germline assignment: CDR1 SGHDT and CDR2 YYEEEE. The CDR3 length is 18 residues. The J segment lost 9 bases and the V segment lost 4 bases, leaving 21 bases of the junction unmatched. The CDR3 sequence is CASSVRDRALAHRSTQYF. The CDR3, as DNA: TGTGCCAGCAGCGTCCGGGACAGGGCATTAGCCCACAGATCGACGCAGTATTTT.

The chain links TRBV6-4 to TRBJ2-3; TRBD1 agrees at 8 bases. Germline CDR1 and CDR2: MRHNA and SNTAGT. The CDR3 length is 15 residues. Trimming took 6 bases from V and 2 from J; bases not matched to a gene: 7. The CDR3 DNA is TGTGCCAGCAGCAGCCAGGGGGCACCCACAGATACGCAGTATTTT. Protein sequence: CASSSQGAPTDTQYF.

This sequence joins TRBV19 and TRBJ2-5; D possibly corresponds to TRBD2 (5 bases). V shed 10 bases and J shed 5 bases, with 20 bases lying between them. CDR3 length equals 14 residues. Germline-derived CDR1 and CDR2 are LNHDA and SQIVND (reference sequence). The CDR3 DNA reads TGTGCCACCTCTGTAGACTCCCGAGGGGAGACCCAGTACTTC. Protein product: CATSVDSRGETQYF.

The J gene is TRBJ2-5, the V gene TRBV6-5; 7 nucleotides agree with TRBD2. CDR1 and CDR2 from the germline V gene are MNHEY and SVGAGI. The CDR3 sequence is 14 residues long. V dropped 3 bases and J dropped 4; count of bases not matched to a gene: 5. CDR3 coding DNA: TGTGCCAGCAGTTATAGCGGGTTAAGAGAGACCCAGTACTTC. This gives the protein CASSYSGLRETQYF.

The chain recombines TRBV6-5 with TRBJ2-5; 8 nucleotides match TRBD2. Germline values: CDR1 MNHEY, CDR2 SVGAGI. The CDR3 sequence is 14 residues long. The V and J ends lost 8 bases and 11 bases, in that order; junction bases with no gene match: 16. CDR3 amino acids: CASYPGLGAREQYF. The CDR3 nucleotides are TGTGCCAGCTATCCGGGACTAGGAGCGCGAGAGCAGTACTTC.

This clone appeared a single time. The chain employs TRBV7-2 and TRBJ2-7; D ambiguous. CDR1 is SGHTA and CDR2 is FQGNSA in the germline V gene. V lost 3 bases to trimming and J lost 2 bases, with 11 bases between them. This CDR3 region has 14 residues. The CDR3 bases are TGTGCCAGCAGCTTCATCGGTCGGGCCTACGAGCAGTACTTC. Translating gives CASSFIGRAYEQYF. Together with reference TRBV7-2 and TRBJ2-7, the CDR3 gives the full variable domain: GAGVSQSPSNKVTEKGKDVELRCDPISGHTALYWYRQSLGQGLEFLIYFQGNSAPDKSGLPSDRFSAERTGGSVSTLTIQRTQQEDSAVYLCASSFIGRAYEQYFGPGTRLTVT.

The J gene is TRBJ1-4, the V gene TRBV7-9; 8 positions match TRBD1. The V segment lost 5 bases and the J segment 8 bases; nucleotides outside the gene matches: 7. This CDR3 spans 14 amino acids. CDR1 is SEHNR and CDR2 is FQNEAQ in the germline V gene (reference sequence). CDR3 protein: CASSPGQGIEKLFF. The CDR3 DNA is TGTGCCAGCAGCCCCGGACAGGGAATAGAAAAACTGTTTTTT.

The CDR3 sequence: CASSPGQATGELFF. The CDR3 DNA reads TGTGCCAGCAGCCCTGGACAGGCGACGGGGGAGCTGTTTTTT. The rearrangement links TRBV7-3 to TRBJ2-2, with 7 bases lining up with TRBD1. Germline V gene data show CDR1 as SGHTA and CDR2 as FQGTGA. Trimming at V came to 5 bases and at J to 8 bases, leaving 8 bases not matched to a gene. CDR3 length: 14 amino acids.

With respect to this clone: The identical CDR3 is also encoded by other nucleotide sequences in the sample. The chain recombines TRBV15 with TRBJ2-5, with D hard to call. The germline V and J ends were trimmed by 0 bases and 2 bases, with 7 bases remaining between them. Germline CDR1 and CDR2: LNHNV and YYDKDF (reference sequence). The CDR3 has 14 residues. This chain's CDR3 is CATSRDRLQETQYF. The CDR3 region has the DNA TGTGCCACCAGCAGAGATCGTCTGCAAGAGACCCAGTACTTC.

The rearrangement joins TRBV27 to TRBJ2-7; D perhaps matches TRBD2 (6 bases). Germline values: CDR1 MNHEY, CDR2 SMNVEV (reference sequence). Trimming cost V 3 bases and J 5 bases, with 8 bases left between them. This CDR3 contains 12 residues. CDR3 region: CASSFGGDEQYF. Written as DNA, the CDR3 is TGTGCCAGCAGTTTCGGCGGGGACGAGCAGTACTTC.

V is TRBV7-2 and J is TRBJ2-5; TRBD1 agrees at 8 bases. J was trimmed by 5 bases and V by 5 bases; bases with no gene match: 7. Germline CDR1 is SGHTA and CDR2 is FQGNSA. The CDR3 contains 14 residues. The CDR3 bases are TGTGCCAGCAGCCAAACAGGGGGGAAGGAGACCCAGTACTTC. As protein: CASSQTGGKETQYF.

This chain uses TRBV30 with TRBJ1-4; D might be TRBD1 (6 bases). Per germline, CDR1 GTSNPN and CDR2 SVGIG (reference sequence). There are 15 residues in the CDR3. Trimming took 5 bases from V and 0 from J, leaving 13 bases between them. CDR3 nucleotide sequence: TGTGCCTGGGGCACAGGGATCGCAACTAATGAAAAACTGTTTTTT. It yields the protein CAWGTGIATNEKLFF.

The rearrangement joins TRBV6-5 to TRBJ1-5; maybe TRBD1 (5 bases). This CDR3 comprises 14 residues. Germline lookup yields CDR1 MNHEY and CDR2 SVGAGI. The V end lost 6 bases, the J end lost 5 bases, and 14 bases lay between the germline ends. CDR3 amino acids: CASSWRRGDQPQHF. As DNA, the CDR3 is TGTGCCAGCAGCTGGCGGAGGGGAGATCAGCCCCAGCATTTT.

The chain has TRBV11-2 and TRBJ2-2; TRBD1 aligns across 9 bases. This CDR3 contains 15 residues. Germline CDR1 and CDR2: SGHAT and FQNNGV. Trimming cost V 1 base and J 5 bases; bases outside gene matches: 2. CDR3 DNA: TGTGCCAGCAGCTTAGGGACAGGGGTAACCGGGGAGCTGTTTTTT. This codes for CASSLGTGVTGELFF.